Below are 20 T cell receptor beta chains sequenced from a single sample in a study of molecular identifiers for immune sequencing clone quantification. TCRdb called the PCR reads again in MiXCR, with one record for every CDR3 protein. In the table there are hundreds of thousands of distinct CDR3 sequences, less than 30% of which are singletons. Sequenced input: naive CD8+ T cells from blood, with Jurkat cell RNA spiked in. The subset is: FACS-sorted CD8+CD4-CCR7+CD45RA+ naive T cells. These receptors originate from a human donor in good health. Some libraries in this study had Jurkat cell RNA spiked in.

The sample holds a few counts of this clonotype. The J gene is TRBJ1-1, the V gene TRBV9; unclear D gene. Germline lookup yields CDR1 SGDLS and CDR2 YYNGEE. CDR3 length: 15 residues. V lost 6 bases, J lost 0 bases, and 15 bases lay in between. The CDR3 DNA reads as TGTGCCAGCACCGACTTGGACCCGGTGAACACTGAAGCTTTCTTT. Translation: CASTDLDPVNTEAFF.

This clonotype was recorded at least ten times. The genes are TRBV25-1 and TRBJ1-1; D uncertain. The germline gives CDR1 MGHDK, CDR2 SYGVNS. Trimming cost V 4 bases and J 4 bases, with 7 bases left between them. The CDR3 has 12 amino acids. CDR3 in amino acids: CASSVGVTEAFF. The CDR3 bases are TGTGCCAGCAGTGTGGGCGTCACTGAAGCTTTCTTT.

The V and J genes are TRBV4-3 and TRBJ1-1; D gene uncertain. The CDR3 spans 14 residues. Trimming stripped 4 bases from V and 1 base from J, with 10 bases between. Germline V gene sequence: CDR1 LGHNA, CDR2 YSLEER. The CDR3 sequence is CASSRGTRNTEAFF. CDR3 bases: TGCGCCAGCAGCCGAGGAACCAGGAACACTGAAGCTTTCTTT.

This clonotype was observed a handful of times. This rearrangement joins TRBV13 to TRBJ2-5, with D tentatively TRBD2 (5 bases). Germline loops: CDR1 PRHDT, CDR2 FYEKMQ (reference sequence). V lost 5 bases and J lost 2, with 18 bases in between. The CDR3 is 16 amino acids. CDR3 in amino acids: CASSAGGSGIQETQYF. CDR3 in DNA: TGTGCCAGCAGCGCCGGAGGCAGCGGAATACAAGAGACCCAGTACTTC.

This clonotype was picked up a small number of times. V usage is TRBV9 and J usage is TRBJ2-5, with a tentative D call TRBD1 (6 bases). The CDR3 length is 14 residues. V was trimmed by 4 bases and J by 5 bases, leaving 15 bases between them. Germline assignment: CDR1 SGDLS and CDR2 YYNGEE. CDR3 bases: TGTGCCAGCAGCCAAACAGGGAATTCGGAGACCCAGTACTTC. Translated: CASSQTGNSETQYF. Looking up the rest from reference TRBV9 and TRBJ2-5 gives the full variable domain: DSGVTQTPKHLITATGQRVTLRCSPRSGDLSVYWYQQSLDQGLQFLIQYYNGEERAKGNILERFSAQQFPDLHSELNLSSLELGDSALYFCASSQTGNSETQYFGPGTRLLVL.

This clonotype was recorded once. The CDR3 coding sequence is TGTGCCTGGGAGAAAAGCGCAGCTCCGCAGTATTTT. This translates into CAWEKSAAPQYF. The V and J genes are TRBV30 and TRBJ2-3; D gene uncertain. This CDR3 has 12 amino acids. Per the germline V gene, CDR1 is GTSNPN and CDR2 is SVGIG (reference sequence). The ends were cut back, 5 bases at V and 10 bases at J, with 16 bases in the middle.

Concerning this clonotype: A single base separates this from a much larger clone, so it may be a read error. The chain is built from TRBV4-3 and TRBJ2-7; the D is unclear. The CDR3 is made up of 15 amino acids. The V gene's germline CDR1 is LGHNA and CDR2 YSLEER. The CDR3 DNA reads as TGCGCCAGCCGCCAAGGCAGCACGGGTTCCTACGAGCAGTACTTC. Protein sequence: CASRQGSTGSYEQYF.

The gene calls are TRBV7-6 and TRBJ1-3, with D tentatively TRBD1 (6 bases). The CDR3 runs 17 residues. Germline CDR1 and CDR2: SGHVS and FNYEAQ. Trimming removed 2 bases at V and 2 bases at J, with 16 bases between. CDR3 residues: CASSLFASGTPGNTIYF. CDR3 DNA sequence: TGTGCCAGCAGCTTATTTGCCTCCGGGACACCTGGAAACACCATATATTTT.

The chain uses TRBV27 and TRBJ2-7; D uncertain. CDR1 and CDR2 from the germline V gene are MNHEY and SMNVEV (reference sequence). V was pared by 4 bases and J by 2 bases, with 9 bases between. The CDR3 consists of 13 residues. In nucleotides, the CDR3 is TGTGCCAGCAGTTATCGCAGTACCTACGAGCAGTACTTC. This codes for CASSYRSTYEQYF.

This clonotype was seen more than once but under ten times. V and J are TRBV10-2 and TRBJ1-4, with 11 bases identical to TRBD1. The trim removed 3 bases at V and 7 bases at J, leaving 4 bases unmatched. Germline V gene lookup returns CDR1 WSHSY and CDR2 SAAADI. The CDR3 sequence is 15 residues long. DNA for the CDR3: TGCGCCAGCAGTGAACCGGGACAGGGGGGTGAAAAACTGTTTTTT. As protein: CASSEPGQGGEKLFF.

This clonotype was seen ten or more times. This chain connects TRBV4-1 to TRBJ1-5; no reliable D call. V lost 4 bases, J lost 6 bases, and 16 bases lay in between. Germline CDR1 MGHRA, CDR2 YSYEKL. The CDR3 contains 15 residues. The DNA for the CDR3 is TGCGCCAGCAGCCCTAGGTTTATCGCCACTCAGCCCCAGCATTTT. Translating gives CASSPRFIATQPQHF.

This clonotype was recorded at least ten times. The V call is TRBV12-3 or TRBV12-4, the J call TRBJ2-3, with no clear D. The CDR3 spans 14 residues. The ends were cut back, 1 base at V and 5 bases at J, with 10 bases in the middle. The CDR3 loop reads CASSLGLNIDTQYF. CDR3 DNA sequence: TGTGCCAGCAGTTTAGGCCTGAACATAGATACGCAGTATTTT.

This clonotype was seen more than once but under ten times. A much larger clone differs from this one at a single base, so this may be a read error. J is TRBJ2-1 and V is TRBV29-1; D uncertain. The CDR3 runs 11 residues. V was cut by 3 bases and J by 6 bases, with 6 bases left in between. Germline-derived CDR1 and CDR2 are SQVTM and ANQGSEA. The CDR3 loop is CSVEGFNEQFF. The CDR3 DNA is TGCAGCGTTGAGGGGTTCAATGAGCAGTTCTTC.

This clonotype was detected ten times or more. This CDR3 is CASSLSDRVGGVDTEAFF. CDR3 sequence (DNA): TGTGCCAGCAGCCTCTCCGACAGGGTAGGAGGAGTGGACACTGAAGCTTTCTTT. The J gene is TRBJ1-1, the V gene TRBV7-2, with 7 bases matching TRBD1. Germline loops: CDR1 SGHTA, CDR2 FQGNSA. V lost 5 bases to trimming and J lost 3 bases; unmatched junction nucleotides: 18. The CDR3 has 18 amino acids. The complete variable domain, with remaining parts taken from reference TRBV7-2 and TRBJ1-1, reads GAGVSQSPSNKVTEKGKDVELRCDPISGHTALYWYRQSLGQGLEFLIYFQGNSAPDKSGLPSDRFSAERTGGSVSTLTIQRTQQEDSAVYLCASSLSDRVGGVDTEAFFGQGTRLTVV.

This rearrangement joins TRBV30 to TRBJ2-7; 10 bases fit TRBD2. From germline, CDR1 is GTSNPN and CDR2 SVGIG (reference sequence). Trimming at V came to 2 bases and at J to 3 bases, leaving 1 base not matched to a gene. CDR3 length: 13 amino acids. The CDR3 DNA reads TGTGCCTGGAGTTGGACTAGCGGCTACGAGCAGTACTTC. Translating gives CAWSWTSGYEQYF.

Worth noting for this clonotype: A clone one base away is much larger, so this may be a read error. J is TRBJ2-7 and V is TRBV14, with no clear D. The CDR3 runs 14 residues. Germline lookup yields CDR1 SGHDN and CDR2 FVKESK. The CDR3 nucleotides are TGTGCCAGCTGCCAAAGACGTCATGTCTACGAGCAGTACTTC. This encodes CASCQRRHVYEQYF.

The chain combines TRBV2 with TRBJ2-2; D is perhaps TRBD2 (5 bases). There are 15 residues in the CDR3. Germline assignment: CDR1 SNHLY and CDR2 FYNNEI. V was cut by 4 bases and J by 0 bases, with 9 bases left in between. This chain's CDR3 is CASSVAGANTGELFF. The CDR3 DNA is TGTGCCAGCAGTGTGGCGGGTGCGAACACCGGGGAGCTGTTTTTT. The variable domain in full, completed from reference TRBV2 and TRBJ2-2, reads EPEVTQTPSHQVTQMGQEVILRCVPISNHLYFYWYRQILGQKVEFLVSFYNNEISEKSEIFDDQFSVERPDGSNFTLKIRSTKLEDSAMYFCASSVAGANTGELFFGEGSRLTVL.

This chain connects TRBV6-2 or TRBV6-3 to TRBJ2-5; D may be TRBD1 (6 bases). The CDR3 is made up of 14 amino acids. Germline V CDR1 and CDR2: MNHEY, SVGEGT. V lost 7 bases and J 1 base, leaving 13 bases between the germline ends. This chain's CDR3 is CASTSTGPQETQYF. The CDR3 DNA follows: TGTGCCAGCACCTCGACAGGCCCCCAAGAGACCCAGTACTTC.

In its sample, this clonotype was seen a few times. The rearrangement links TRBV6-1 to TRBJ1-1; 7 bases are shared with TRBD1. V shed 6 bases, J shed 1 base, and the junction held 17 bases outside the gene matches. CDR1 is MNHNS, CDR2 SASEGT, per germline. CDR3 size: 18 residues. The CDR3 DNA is TGTGCCAGCAGCCTCCTCAGGGGGGGCGTAAGGGAGAACACTGAAGCTTTCTTT. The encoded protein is CASSLLRGGVRENTEAFF.

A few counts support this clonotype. The CDR3 is CASSPWTGGNYGYTF. The CDR3 nucleotides are TGTGCCAGCAGTCCGTGGACAGGGGGGAACTATGGCTACACCTTC. This chain uses TRBV28 with TRBJ1-2; 10 bases align to TRBD1. The CDR3 spans 15 residues. The germline gives CDR1 MDHEN, CDR2 SYDVKM. J was trimmed by 2 bases and V by 5 bases; bases with no gene match: 5.